This record covers a single T cell receptor beta chain. Some clones are missing from TCRdb's copy, which holds only in-frame ones; the method was immunoSEQ multiplex PCR. The sample lists tens of thousands of clones; around 92% were seen once. Germline-derived CDR1 and CDR2 are LNHDA and SQIVND (reference sequence). The CDR3 is made up of 15 amino acids. The V segment lost 3 bases and the J segment 6 bases; nucleotides outside the gene matches: 5. This specimen belongs to a study of T cell changes during pregnancy in multiple sclerosis. Sequencing used CD4+ T cells from peripheral blood mononuclear cells, obtained after pregnancy. The chain is built from TRBV19 and TRBJ2-1, with 10 bases matching TRBD1. The TCR originated in a female donor with multiple sclerosis, enrolled in a pregnancy study. The CDR3 DNA is TGTGCCAGTAGTATGAGGACAGGGGGTCCCAATGAGCAGTTCTTC. Its protein is CASSMRTGGPNEQFF.